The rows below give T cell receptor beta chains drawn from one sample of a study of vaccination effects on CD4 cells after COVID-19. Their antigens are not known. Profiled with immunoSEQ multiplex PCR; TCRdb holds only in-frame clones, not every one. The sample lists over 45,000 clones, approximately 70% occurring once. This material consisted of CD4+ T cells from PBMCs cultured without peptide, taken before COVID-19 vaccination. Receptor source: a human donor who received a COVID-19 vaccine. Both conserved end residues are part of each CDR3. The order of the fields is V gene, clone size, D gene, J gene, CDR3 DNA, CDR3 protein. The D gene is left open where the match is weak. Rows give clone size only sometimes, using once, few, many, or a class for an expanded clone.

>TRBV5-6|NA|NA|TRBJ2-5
TGTGCCAGCAGGTTAACAGCTGCAGAGACCCAGTACTTC
CASRLTAAETQYF
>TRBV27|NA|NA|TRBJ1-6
TGTGCCAGCAGTCCCAGGGAAAATAATTCACCCCTCCACTTT
CASSPRENNSPLHF
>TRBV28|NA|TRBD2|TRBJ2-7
TGTGCTTCGGTTGTGGGGACTAGAAGTCACGAGCAGTACTTC
CASVVGTRSHEQYF
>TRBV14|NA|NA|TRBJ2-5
TGTGCCAGCAGCCGCGGCGTCGAGACCCAGTACTTC
CASSRGVETQYF
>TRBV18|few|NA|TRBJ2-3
TGTGCCAGCTCACCAAAACAGGGATCCCTCACAGATACGCAGTATTTT
CASSPKQGSLTDTQYF
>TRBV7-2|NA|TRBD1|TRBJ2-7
TGTGCCAGCAGCTTTGGGGACAGTTACCCCTACGAGCAGTACTTC
CASSFGDSYPYEQYF
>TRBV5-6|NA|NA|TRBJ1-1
TGTGCCAGCAGCTTGAGGGGAGGGGGCACTGAAGCTTTCTTT
CASSLRGGGTEAFF
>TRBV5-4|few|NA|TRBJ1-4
TGTGCCAGCAGCCGAGAACGGGGGCTAGGTGAAAAACTGTTTTTT
CASSRERGLGEKLFF
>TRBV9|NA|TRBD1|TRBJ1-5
TGTGCCAGCAGCGTAGTGTCGGGGTTCTTTGGGACAGCGATGAATCAGCCCCAGCATTTT
CASSVVSGFFGTAMNQPQHF
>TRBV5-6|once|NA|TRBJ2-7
TGTGCCAGCAGCCCGGACCGGAAGGCCTACGAGCAGTACTTC
CASSPDRKAYEQYF
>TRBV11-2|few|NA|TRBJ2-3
TGTGCCAGCAGCTTATCACCGGGGTACACAGATACGCAGTATTTT
CASSLSPGYTDTQYF
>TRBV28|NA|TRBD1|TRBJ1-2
TGTGCCAGCAGTTTGTCTTTGACAGGGTACGGGGGTAACTATGGCTACACCTTC
CASSLSLTGYGGNYGYTF
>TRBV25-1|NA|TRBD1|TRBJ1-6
TGTGCCAGCAAGTGGACAGGGAATTCACCCCTCCACTTT
CASKWTGNSPLHF
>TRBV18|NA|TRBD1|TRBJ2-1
TGTGCCAGCTCACCACTCGGGACAGGGATCAATGAGCAGTTCTTC
CASSPLGTGINEQFF
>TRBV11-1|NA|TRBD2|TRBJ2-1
TGTGCCAGCAGTTTTCAGGGCGGGGGATACAATGAGCAGTTCTTC
CASSFQGGGYNEQFF
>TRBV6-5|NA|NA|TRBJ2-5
TGTGCCAGCGGCAGGAGGGGGGAGACCCAGTACTTC
CASGRRGETQYF
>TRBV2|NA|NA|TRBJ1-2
TGTGCCAGCAGAGAGAGAACGACGGCCTACTATGGCTACACCTTC
CASRERTTAYYGYTF
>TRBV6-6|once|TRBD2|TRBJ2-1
TGTGCCAGCACCCCCGGGACCGGCATGGGGGGGGGTGAGCAGTTCTTC
CASTPGTGMGGGEQFF
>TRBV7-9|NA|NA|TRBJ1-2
TGTGCCAGCAGCTGGGGGACAATTGACTATGGCTACACCTTC
CASSWGTIDYGYTF
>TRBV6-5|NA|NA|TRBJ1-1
TGTGCCAGCAGTTACAAGGGGAGATTGGGGGACACTGAAGCTTTCTTT
CASSYKGRLGDTEAFF
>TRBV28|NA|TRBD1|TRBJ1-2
TGTGCCAGCAGCCCTCCTTCCGGGACAGGGGGCGCCGGCGGCTACACCTTC
CASSPPSGTGGAGGYTF
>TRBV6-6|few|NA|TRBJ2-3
TGTGCCAGCAGTTACAAGGCTACGCAGTATTTT
CASSYKATQYF
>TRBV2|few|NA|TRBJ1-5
TGTGCCAGCAGCGGTGAAGTTCAGCCCCAGCATTTT
CASSGEVQPQHF
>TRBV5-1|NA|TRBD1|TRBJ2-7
TGCGCCAGCAGCTTGGGGGGGACAGGCCCGAAGGGGCCCAGTTGGGAGCAGTACTTC
CASSLGGTGPKGPSWEQYF
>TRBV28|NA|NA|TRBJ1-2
TGTGCCAGCAAATCACCCTATGGCTACACCTTC
CASKSPYGYTF
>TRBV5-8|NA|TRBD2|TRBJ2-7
TGTGCTAGCAGCTCCGGGACTAGCCGCTTTGGGGAGCAGTACTTC
CASSSGTSRFGEQYF
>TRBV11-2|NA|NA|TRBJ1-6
TGTGCCAGCAGCTTAGAGGCCCGTGGAAATTCACCCCTCCACTTT
CASSLEARGNSPLHF
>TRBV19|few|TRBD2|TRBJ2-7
TGTGCCAGTAGTATAGGGCTAGCGGCCCTCTCCTACGAGCAGTACTTC
CASSIGLAALSYEQYF
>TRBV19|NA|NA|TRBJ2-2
TGTGCCTCCCGCGGGGTCGGCGGCCGGGAGCTGTTTTTT
CASRGVGGRELFF
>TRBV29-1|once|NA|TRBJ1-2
TGCAACGTTGAAGGTGGGGGAATTGAAGACTATGGCTACACCTTC
CNVEGGGIEDYGYTF
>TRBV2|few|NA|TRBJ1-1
TGTGCCAGCAGTGAACGCAGGGGTAAGCCTGAAGCTTTCTTT
CASSERRGKPEAFF
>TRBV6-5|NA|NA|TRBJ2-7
TGTGCCAGCAGTTACGAACAGGGCTACGAGCAGTACTTC
CASSYEQGYEQYF
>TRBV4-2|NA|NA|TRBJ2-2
TGTGCCAGCAGCCAAGTCCCGCGGGACACCGGGGAGCTGTTTTTT
CASSQVPRDTGELFF
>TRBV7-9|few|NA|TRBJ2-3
TGTGCCAGCAGCTTAAGCGGCGCAGATACGCAGTATTTT
CASSLSGADTQYF
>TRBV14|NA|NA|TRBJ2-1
TGTGCCAGCAGCCAAGATCGATCGAAGCAGTTCTTC
CASSQDRSKQFF
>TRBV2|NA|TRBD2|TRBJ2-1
TGTGCCAGCAGTGCAGCGGGAGGGCTCTATGAGCAGTTCTTC
CASSAAGGLYEQFF
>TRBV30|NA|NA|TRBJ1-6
TGTGCCTGGAGTGGGCTATTAATCAATTCACCCCTCCACTTT
CAWSGLLINSPLHF
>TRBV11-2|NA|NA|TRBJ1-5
TGTGCCAGCAGCTTAGGGAGGGATCAGCCCCAGCATTTT
CASSLGRDQPQHF
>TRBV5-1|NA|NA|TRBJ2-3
TGCGCCAGCAGCTTGGGGGGCACAGATACGCAGTATTTT
CASSLGGTDTQYF
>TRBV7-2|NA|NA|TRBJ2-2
TGTGCCAGCAGCACCCCGAACACCGGGGAGCTGTTTTTT
CASSTPNTGELFF
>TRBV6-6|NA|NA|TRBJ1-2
TGTGCCAGCACCCTCGGACGGAGATGGGAAGGCTACACCTTC
CASTLGRRWEGYTF
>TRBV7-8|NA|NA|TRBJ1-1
TGTGCCAGCAGCCCCCGGGCGCGGGAAGCTTTCTTT
CASSPRAREAFF
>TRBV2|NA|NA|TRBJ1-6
TGTGCCAGCAGATTTGACAGGAGTAATTCACCCCTCCACTTT
CASRFDRSNSPLHF
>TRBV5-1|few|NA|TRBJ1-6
TGCGCCAGCAGCTCGGTGGGGAATTCACCCCTCCACTTT
CASSSVGNSPLHF
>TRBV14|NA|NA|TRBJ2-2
TGTGCCAGCAGTCGGGCGAACACCGGGGAGCTGTTTTTT
CASSRANTGELFF
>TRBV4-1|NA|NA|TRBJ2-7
TGCGCCAGCAGCCCAAGGGCAGGGGTCCCCACCTACGAGCAGTACTTC
CASSPRAGVPTYEQYF
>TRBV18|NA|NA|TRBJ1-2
TGTGCCAGCTCACCACCAGCTAACTATGGCTACACCTTC
CASSPPANYGYTF
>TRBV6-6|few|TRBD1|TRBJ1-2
TGTGCCAGCAGTTACTCCGGGACAGACTATGGCTACACCTTC
CASSYSGTDYGYTF
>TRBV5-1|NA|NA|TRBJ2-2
TGCGCCAGCAGCTTGGAGTTAGCAAGCACCGGGGAGCTGTTTTTT
CASSLELASTGELFF
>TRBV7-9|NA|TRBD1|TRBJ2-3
TGTGCCAGCAGCACCCGGACAGGGGAAGGGGGCACAGATACGCAGTATTTT
CASSTRTGEGGTDTQYF
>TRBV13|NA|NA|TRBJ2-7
TGTGCCAGCAGCTTACAGTGGGCTAGACCAAGCTCCTACGAGCAGTACTTC
CASSLQWARPSSYEQYF
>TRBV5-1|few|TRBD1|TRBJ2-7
TGCGCCAGCCAGGGGGAAAAGTCCTACGAGCAGTACTTC
CASQGEKSYEQYF
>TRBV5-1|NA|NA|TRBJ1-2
TGCGCCAGCAGGGCGCTGAACTATGGCTACACCTTC
CASRALNYGYTF
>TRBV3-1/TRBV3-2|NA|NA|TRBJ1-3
TGTGCCAGCAGCCTCAGAACGGGCTATGGTGGAAACACCATATATTTT
CASSLRTGYGGNTIYF
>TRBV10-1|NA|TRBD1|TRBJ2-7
TGCGCCAGCACCCTGGGGGGGACAGGGCCCGAGCAGTACTTC
CASTLGGTGPEQYF
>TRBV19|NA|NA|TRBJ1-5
TGTGCCAGTAGTCGGCGGAGCAATCAGCCCCAGCATTTT
CASSRRSNQPQHF
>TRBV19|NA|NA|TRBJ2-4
TGTGCCAGTAGTATAGACCTTCTAAGGATGAACATTCAGTACTTC
CASSIDLLRMNIQYF
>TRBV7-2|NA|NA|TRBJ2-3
TGTGCCAGCAGCTTCGAGGGGAGGAGCACAGATACGCAGTATTTT
CASSFEGRSTDTQYF
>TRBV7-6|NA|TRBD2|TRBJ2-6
TGTGCCAGCAGCCGTAGCGGGACTGGGGCCAACGTCCTGACTTTC
CASSRSGTGANVLTF